A single sample is the source of the 18 T cell receptor beta chains below, sequenced in a study of beta chain features in type 1 diabetes. The sequenced template was cDNA made from the entire isolated RNA. Profiled with immunoSEQ multiplex PCR; TCRdb holds only in-frame clones, not every one. Among around 400,000 clones listed, roughly 15% were seen once. Sequencing was done on a sample of naive CD4+ T cells from blood. The source is a woman younger than 30 in good health.

The rearrangement uses TRBV30 and TRBJ1-2; the D gene is possibly TRBD1 (5 bases). CDR1 and CDR2 (germline): GTSNPN, SVGIG (reference sequence). This CDR3 region has 15 residues. V was clipped by 1 base and J by 4 bases, with 16 bases between them. This CDR3 reads CAWSEGGREGYGYTF. The DNA for the CDR3 is TGTGCCTGGAGTGAGGGCGGCAGGGAAGGCTATGGCTACACCTTC.

This clone was counted only a few times. The chain combines TRBV30 with TRBJ1-1, with TRBD1 matching over 9 bases. The CDR3 covers 13 residues. Per the germline V gene, CDR1 is GTSNPN and CDR2 is SVGIG (reference sequence). J was trimmed by 6 bases and V by 4 bases; bases with no gene match: 6. DNA for the CDR3: TGTGCCTGGATGATACAGGGGGCCCCTGAAGCTTTCTTT. It specifies CAWMIQGAPEAFF. Variable domain in full (rest from reference TRBV30 and TRBJ1-1): SQTIHQWPATLVQPVGSPLSLECTVEGTSNPNLYWYRQAAGRGLQLLFYSVGIGQISSEVPQNLSASRPQDRQFILSSKKLLLSDSGFYLCAWMIQGAPEAFFGQGTRLTVV.

The genes are TRBV7-3 and TRBJ2-1; 8 bases match TRBD2. The V and J ends lost 4 bases and 6 bases, in that order; junction bases with no gene match: 5. Germline CDR1 reads SGHTA; CDR2 reads FQGTGA. The CDR3 runs 14 residues. This chain's CDR3 is CASSSHGTSNEQFF. The DNA of the CDR3 is TGTGCCAGCAGCTCACATGGGACTAGCAATGAGCAGTTCTTC.

In DNA form, the CDR3 reads TGTGCCAGCAGTTCCCATGCGGGAGGGCCGAACAATGAGCAGTTCTTC. Protein: CASSSHAGGPNNEQFF. The V and J genes are TRBV28 and TRBJ2-1, with TRBD2 identical over 9 bases. The CDR3 sequence is 16 residues long. The germline CDR1 and CDR2 sequences are MDHEN and SYDVKM. J was trimmed by 5 bases and V by 4 bases; bases with no gene match: 9.

There are a few counts of this clone. The rearrangement joins TRBV2 to TRBJ2-1; 7 bases align to TRBD2. The germline CDR1 and CDR2 sequences are SNHLY and FYNNEI. This CDR3 has 13 residues. The ends lost 9 bases at V and 7 bases at J; junction bases unmatched: 9. Here the CDR3 DNA reads TGTGCCAGTGAAGCGGGGCTGTCTAATGAGCAGTTCTTC. Protein sequence: CASEAGLSNEQFF.

This clone was detected only a few times. The CDR3: CASTGTGVRGELFF. As DNA, the CDR3 is TGTGCCAGCACAGGGACAGGGGTACGCGGGGAGCTGTTTTTT. The chain couples TRBV2 to TRBJ2-2; the match to TRBD1 covers 10 bases. J lost 7 bases, V lost 7 bases, and 6 bases had no gene match. Germline assignment: CDR1 SNHLY and CDR2 FYNNEI. This CDR3 has 14 amino acids.

This rearrangement joins TRBV29-1 to TRBJ2-3; TRBD2 aligns across 8 bases. This CDR3 is 14 amino acids long. With 4 bases clipped from V and 0 bases from J, the junction kept 3 bases outside the gene matches. The germline gives CDR1 SQVTM, CDR2 ANQGSEA. This CDR3 reads CSVVLAASTDTQYF. In nucleotides, the CDR3 is TGCAGCGTTGTACTAGCGGCTAGCACAGATACGCAGTATTTT.

This clone was found once. The chain links TRBV6-5 to TRBJ1-2; 8 nucleotides align to TRBD1. The V and J ends lost 7 bases and 6 bases, in that order; junction bases with no gene match: 10. Germline CDR1 and CDR2: MNHEY and SVGAGI. The CDR3 has 14 amino acids. The DNA of the CDR3 is TGTGCCAGCAATGTGGATCAGGGGGCAGATGGCTACACCTTC. Protein product: CASNVDQGADGYTF.

CDR3 bases: TGTGCCAGCAGTTCGGGGACAATGCTCACCTACGAGCAGTACTTC. Translating it yields CASSSGTMLTYEQYF. The V and J genes are TRBV6-5 and TRBJ2-7; a weak D match, TRBD1 (6 bases). CDR1 and CDR2 from the germline V gene are MNHEY and SVGAGI. The CDR3 totals 15 residues. V was cut by 4 bases and J by 2 bases, with 15 bases left in between.

This clone has just a few counts. The CDR3 coding sequence is TGCAGCGTTAAATTTAGGGAGTACTACACCGGGGAGCTGTTTTTT. Amino acids: CSVKFREYYTGELFF. The rearrangement links TRBV29-1 to TRBJ2-2, with D possibly matching TRBD2 (5 bases). The germline V gene has CDR1 SQVTM and CDR2 ANQGSEA. This CDR3 region has 15 residues. Trimming left V 5 bases short and J 3 bases short, with 16 bases between.

The chain joins TRBV30 to TRBJ1-1; D unresolved. Between the trimmed V and J ends, which lost 2 bases and 8 bases, there was a span of 9 bases. In germline, CDR1 is GTSNPN, CDR2 SVGIG (reference sequence). The length of the CDR3 is 11 residues. The CDR3 region has the DNA TGTGCCTGGAGTAGGGAGGCCGAAGCTTTCTTT. Amino acids: CAWSREAEAFF.

This clone was recorded a few times. This rearrangement joins TRBV20-1 to TRBJ2-7, with D uncertain. Looked up from germline, CDR1 is DFQATT and CDR2 is SNEGSKA (reference sequence). V was pared by 3 bases and J by 3 bases, with 6 bases between. The CDR3 spans 11 residues. This CDR3 reads CSASTGYEQYF. CDR3 in DNA: TGCAGTGCTAGCACCGGCTACGAGCAGTACTTC.

This chain joins TRBV27 and TRBJ2-1; 9 bases line up with TRBD1. J gave up 8 bases and V 6 bases, and 5 bases lay outside the gene matches. The CDR3 has 13 amino acids. The germline gives CDR1 MNHEY, CDR2 SMNVEV (reference sequence). In DNA, the CDR3 is TGTGCCAGCAGGGGGGACAGGGCGGATGAGCAGTTCTTC. Translated, it gives CASRGDRADEQFF.

This clone was counted a few times. The V gene is TRBV19, the J gene TRBJ2-2; TRBD2 is a possible D gene (6 bases). With 5 bases removed from V and 6 bases from J, the gap between germline ends came to 13 bases. Germline V gene data show CDR1 as LNHDA and CDR2 as SQIVND (reference sequence). The CDR3 extends over 14 amino acids. Here the CDR3 reads CASSSGTQAGELFF. CDR3 nucleotides: TGTGCCAGTAGTTCCGGGACTCAGGCCGGGGAGCTGTTTTTT.

The rearrangement links TRBV5-1 to TRBJ1-2, with 7 bases identical to TRBD1. CDR1 is SGHRS and CDR2 is YFSETQ in the germline V gene. The CDR3 contains 15 residues. Unmatched junction bases numbered 3, after V lost 0 bases and J lost 1 base. The CDR3 sequence is CASSLAGTVNYGYTF. The CDR3 bases are TGCGCCAGCAGCTTGGCAGGGACAGTTAACTATGGCTACACCTTC.

The chain uses TRBV15 and TRBJ2-3, with 7 bases lining up with TRBD1. V was clipped by 3 bases and J by 0 bases; unmatched bases: 6. Germline loops: CDR1 LNHNV, CDR2 YYDKDF (reference sequence). This CDR3 region has 16 residues. CDR3 nucleotides: TGTGCCACCAGCAGCACCGGGACAGCTAGCACAGATACGCAGTATTTT. Translated, it gives CATSSTGTASTDTQYF. Based on the CDR3 plus reference TRBV15 and TRBJ2-3, the full variable domain is DAMVIQNPRYQVTQFGKPVTLSCSQTLNHNVMYWYQQKSSQAPKLLFHYYDKDFNNEADTPDNFQSRRPNTSFCFLDIRSPGLGDTAMYLCATSSTGTASTDTQYFGPGTRLTVL.

J is TRBJ2-5 and V is TRBV6-6; D is perhaps TRBD2 (6 bases). Germline CDR1 and CDR2: MNHNY and SVGAGI (reference sequence). The length of the CDR3 is 15 residues. Trimming removed 2 bases from V and 3 bases from J, with 13 bases in between. Written as DNA, the CDR3 is TGTGCCAGCAGTTACGAGTTGTGGAGGGAAGAGACCCAGTACTTC. Its translation is CASSYELWREETQYF.

Only a few counts were recorded for this clone. The genes are TRBV9 and TRBJ1-2, with a tentative D call TRBD1 (6 bases). Trimming took 3 bases from V and 0 from J, leaving 21 bases between them. The length of the CDR3 is 18 residues. Looked up from germline, CDR1 is SGDLS and CDR2 is YYNGEE. CDR3 sequence reads: CASSGGPRGPTANYGYTF. The CDR3 DNA sequence: TGTGCCAGCAGCGGGGGCCCGCGGGGGCCAACCGCTAACTATGGCTACACCTTC.